The 5 T cell receptor beta chains below all came from one sample that was sequenced in a study of T cell repertoires and leukemia-associated antigens. MiXCR, run by TCRdb on the 5' RACE reads, gives a single entry per CDR3 protein. The repertoire holds 11,000 to 15,000 distinct CDR3 sequences, 30% to 45% seen once, with around 8.8% in the top ten. These receptors lack a known antigen. The sample was CD3+ T cells sorted from blood and cultured. The source of these receptors is a female donor in good health.

The rearrangement links TRBV30 to TRBJ2-1; D remains ambiguous. The V end lost 0 bases, the J end lost 7 bases, and 4 bases lay between the germline ends. The V gene's germline CDR1 is GTSNPN and CDR2 SVGIG (reference sequence). The CDR3 is 11 amino acids. In nucleotides, the CDR3 is TGTGCCTGGAGTGTAGGAAATGAGCAGTTCTTC. It specifies CAWSVGNEQFF.

This sequence joins TRBV25-1 and TRBJ2-3; no firm D call. Germline CDR1 and CDR2: MGHDK and SYGVNS. Trimming left V 5 bases short and J 0 bases short, with 9 bases between. The CDR3 is 14 residues long. CDR3: CASSPSASTDTQYF. As DNA, the CDR3 is TGTGCCAGCAGTCCCAGCGCTAGCACAGATACGCAGTATTTT.

This clonotype showed up many times. V and J are TRBV18 and TRBJ1-4, with D maybe TRBD1 (5 bases). Germline V lookup: CDR1 KGHSH, CDR2 LQKENI. The V gene lost 3 bases and the J gene lost 1 base, with 6 bases spanning the gap. The CDR3 length is 14 residues. CDR3 in DNA: TGTGCCAGCTCACCGAGGGGAACTAATGAAAAACTGTTTTTT. The encoded protein is CASSPRGTNEKLFF.

This clonotype was counted only a few times. The rearrangement joins TRBV5-1 to TRBJ1-3, with D hard to call. Germline assignment: CDR1 SGHRS and CDR2 YFSETQ. V was trimmed by 7 bases and J by 0 bases, leaving 14 bases between them. The CDR3 runs 15 residues. This chain's CDR3 is CASLAQESSGNTIYF. The CDR3 DNA is TGCGCCAGCTTGGCTCAGGAGAGCTCTGGAAACACCATATATTTT.

The chain employs TRBV4-3 and TRBJ2-5; the match to TRBD1 covers 10 bases. Germline V gene data show CDR1 as LGHNA and CDR2 as YSLEER. The junction had 16 bases not matched to a gene; V was cut back by 0 bases and J by 6 bases. The CDR3 length is 19 residues. CDR3 DNA: TGCGCCAGCAGCCAAGAAACGGGGACAGGGGCCGGGAGTAGGCAGACCCAGTACTTC. It codes for CASSQETGTGAGSRQTQYF.